This T cell receptor (beta chain) was sequenced for a study of blood T cell repertoires in COVID-19. This clone was detected a few times. The CDR3 has 16 amino acids. CDR1 is SQVTM and CDR2 is ANQGSEA in the germline V gene. V lost 1 base to trimming and J lost 7 bases; unmatched junction nucleotides: 13. Sequenced by immunoSEQ multiplex PCR; TCRdb stores in-frame clones only, minus some. Among just over 300,000 clones listed, roughly nine tenths were seen once. Sequenced: peripheral blood. The clonotype comes from a man younger than 30 with active or convalescent COVID-19. The chain has TRBV29-1 and TRBJ1-2, with TRBD1 matching 9 bases. The DNA for the CDR3 is TGCAGCGTTGAAGCCGGGACAGGGTTTTTCTCTACTGGCTACACCTTC. This translates into CSVEAGTGFFSTGYTF.